The rows below give T cell receptor beta chains drawn from one sample of a study of CXCR3-negative and CXCR3-positive naive CD8 T cells. TCRdb re-called the 5' RACE reads; one entry per CDR3 protein, DNA not given. Here the sample table reports fewer than 95,000 distinct CDR3 sequences. The sample comprised naive CXCR3- CD8+ T cells from blood. These receptors were obtained from a human donor in good health. Some clones in this sample may be carry-over from other donors' samples. CDR3s include the opening cysteine and the closing phenylalanine or tryptophan. The order of the fields is CDR3 protein, V gene, J gene.

CASSSGKGVNTGELFF,TRBV27,TRBJ2-2
CSVSLNTEAFF,TRBV29-1,TRBJ1-1
CSARDYRGSNEAFF,TRBV20-1,TRBJ1-1
CASSSLGGTSTDTQYF,TRBV6-6,TRBJ2-3
CSAIGLEVYNEQFF,TRBV20-1,TRBJ2-1
CASSDGKNQPQHF,TRBV25-1,TRBJ1-5
CASSLPGGTGELFF,TRBV7-8,TRBJ2-2
CASSQTAPQETQYF,TRBV7-2,TRBJ2-5
CASGDLTTAEAFF,TRBV27,TRBJ1-1
CASSLDGGQSGANVLTF,TRBV5-1,TRBJ2-6
CSASRAGIANEQYF,TRBV20-1,TRBJ2-7
CSVENSPFSTDTQYF,TRBV29-1,TRBJ2-3
CASRDRDSYGYTF,TRBV27,TRBJ1-2
CSVGWTSLNTEAFF,TRBV29-1,TRBJ1-1
CSTEGLAAYNEQFF,TRBV29-1,TRBJ2-1
CASSLVADQETQYF,TRBV12-3/TRBV12-4,TRBJ2-5
CASSHTGTGGVYEQYF,TRBV13,TRBJ2-7
CAISESDRVLGAFF,TRBV10-3,TRBJ1-1
CASSPSGGSNQPQHF,TRBV6-4,TRBJ1-5
CASSEGEFYEQYF,TRBV2,TRBJ2-7
CASSYLTGGTGYTF,TRBV28,TRBJ1-2
CSAIPRTSGFTDTQYF,TRBV29-1,TRBJ2-3